This TCR beta chain stems from a study of preoperative IRX-2 immunotherapy in early breast cancer. TCRdb keeps only in-frame clones here, not all; method: immunoSEQ multiplex PCR. The data hold roughly 30,000 clones, with over 80% observed a single time. The CDR3 has 14 amino acids. Trimming shortened V by 6 bases and J by 4 bases, and 15 bases separated the two germline ends. The germline V gene encodes CDR1 MDHEN and CDR2 SYDVKM. Treatment here: preoperative locoregional IRX-2 cytokine immunotherapy. The chain carries TRBV28 and TRBJ1-2, with D perhaps matching TRBD1 (6 bases). The sequence derives from a human donor with breast cancer. The specimen was lymph node tissue, collected from a patient treated with IRX-2 immunotherapy. In DNA form, the CDR3 reads TGTGCCAGCAGCCACCCGGGGGCCGGCTATGGCTACACCTTC. Protein product: CASSHPGAGYGYTF.